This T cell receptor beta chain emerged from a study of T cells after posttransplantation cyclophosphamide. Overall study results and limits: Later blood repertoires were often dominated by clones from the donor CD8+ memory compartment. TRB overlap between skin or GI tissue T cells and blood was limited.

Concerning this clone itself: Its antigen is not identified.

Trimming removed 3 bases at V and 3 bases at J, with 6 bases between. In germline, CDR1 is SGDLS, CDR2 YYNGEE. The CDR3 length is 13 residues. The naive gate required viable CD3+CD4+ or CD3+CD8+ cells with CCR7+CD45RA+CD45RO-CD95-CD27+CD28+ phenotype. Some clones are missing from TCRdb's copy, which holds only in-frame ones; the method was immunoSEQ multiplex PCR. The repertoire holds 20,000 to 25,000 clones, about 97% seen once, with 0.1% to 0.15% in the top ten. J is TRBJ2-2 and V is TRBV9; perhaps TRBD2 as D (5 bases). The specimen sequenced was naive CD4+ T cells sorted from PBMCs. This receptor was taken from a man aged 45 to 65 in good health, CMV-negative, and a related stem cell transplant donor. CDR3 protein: CASSARDTGELFF. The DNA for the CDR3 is TGTGCCAGCAGCGCGAGGGACACCGGGGAGCTGTTTTTT.